This T cell receptor beta chain emerged from a study of blood T cell repertoires in COVID-19. Study overall: Specimens from acute and convalescent COVID-19 originated in the United States, Italy and Spain. T cells, B-cell-depleted T cells, or PBMCs supplied cDNA or gDNA.

As originally analysed: The assay estimated nucleated cells by amplifying reference gene primers. Data came from immunoSEQ multiplex PCR; TCRdb stores just in-frame clones and leaves some out. Clone size and V and J calls were adopted from that table, with D and trimming inferred from the DNA. The table includes around 160,000 clones, 81% detected once. Germline assignment: CDR1 SGHAT and CDR2 FQNNGV. CDR3 length: 14 amino acids. Trimming shortened V by 3 bases and J by 1 base, and 8 bases separated the two germline ends. This chain links TRBV11-2 with TRBJ2-3; possibly TRBD2 for D (5 bases). The TCR sequence derives from a man between 60 and 70 years old with active or convalescent COVID-19. The sequenced sample consisted of peripheral blood. Here the CDR3 reads CASSFWTGTDTQYF. CDR3 nucleotides: TGTGCCAGCAGCTTTTGGACTGGCACAGATACGCAGTATTTT.